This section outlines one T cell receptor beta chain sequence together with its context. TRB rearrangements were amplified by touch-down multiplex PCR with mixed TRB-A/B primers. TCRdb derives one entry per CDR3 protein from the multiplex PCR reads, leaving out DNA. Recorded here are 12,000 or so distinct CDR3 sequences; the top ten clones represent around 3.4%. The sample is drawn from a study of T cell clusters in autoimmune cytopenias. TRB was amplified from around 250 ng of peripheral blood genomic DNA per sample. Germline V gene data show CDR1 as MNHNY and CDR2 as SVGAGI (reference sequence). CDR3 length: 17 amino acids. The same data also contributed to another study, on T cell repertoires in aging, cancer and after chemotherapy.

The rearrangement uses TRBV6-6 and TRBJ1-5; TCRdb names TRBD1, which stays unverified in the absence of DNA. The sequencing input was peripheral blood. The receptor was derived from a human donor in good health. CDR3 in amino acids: CASSSFGTDYSNQPQHF.